This TCR beta chain was captured in a study of T cells in Graves' hyperthyroidism and ophthalmopathy. Across the whole study: Any treatment followed the collection of peripheral blood at initial diagnosis. General observations from the study: Among clonotypes expanded in thyroid above 0.001, most were also found in blood.

This CDR3 is built from 15 residues. Germline lookup yields CDR1 LGHDT and CDR2 YNNKEL (reference sequence). Losses at the gene ends were 0 bases for V and 6 bases for J; bases not matched to a gene: 8. RNA transcripts yielded amplified TCR beta CDR3 regions. The TCR CDR3 first-round RT-PCR relied on the HTBI primer set. TCRdb fed the multiplex PCR reads into MiXCR, producing one record per CDR3 protein. The top ten clones hold around a third of a sample with 300,000 to 450,000 distinct CDR3 sequences, about 16% of them seen once. About this clonotype: Its antigen remains unknown. This may be a read error, as it is one base from a much larger clone.

It was 10 ml of fresh peripheral blood that supplied the PBMCs. This chain joins TRBV3-1 and TRBJ2-7, with 7 bases matching TRBD1. This TCR derives from a woman aged 25 to 45 with Graves' hyperthyroidism. The sample was blood. The CDR3 reads CASSQDPGQTCEQYF. Here the CDR3 DNA reads TGTGCCAGCAGCCAAGATCCGGGACAGACCTGCGAGCAGTACTTC.